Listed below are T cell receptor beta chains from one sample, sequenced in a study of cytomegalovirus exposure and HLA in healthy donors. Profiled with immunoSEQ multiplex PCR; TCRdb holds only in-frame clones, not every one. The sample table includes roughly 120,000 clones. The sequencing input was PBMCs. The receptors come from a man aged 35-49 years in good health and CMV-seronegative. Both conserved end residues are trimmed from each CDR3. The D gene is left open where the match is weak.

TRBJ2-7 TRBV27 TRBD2 ASRQDPSGTYEQY
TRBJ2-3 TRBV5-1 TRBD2 ASSLHRGGSTDTQY
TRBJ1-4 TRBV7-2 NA ASSPTGTLSEKLF
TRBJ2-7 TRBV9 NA ASSVSGGGSGYEQY
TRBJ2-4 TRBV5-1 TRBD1 ASSWNRGNIQY
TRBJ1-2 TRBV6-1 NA ASSEFRRADSYT
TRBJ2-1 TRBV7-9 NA ASSFTDYNEQF
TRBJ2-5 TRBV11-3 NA ASSQDSFQETQY
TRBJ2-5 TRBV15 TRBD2 ATSRGLAGFETQY
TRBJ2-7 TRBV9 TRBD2 ASSVGTSGRAEQY
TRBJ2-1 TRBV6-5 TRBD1 ASSRAGGRHNEQF
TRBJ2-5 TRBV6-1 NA ASTGTGRGQETQY
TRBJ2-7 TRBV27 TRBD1 ASSLWGQSFYEQY
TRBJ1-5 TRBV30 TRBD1 AWSGPQGAGQPQH
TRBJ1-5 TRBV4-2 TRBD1 ASSQATGPYSNQPQH
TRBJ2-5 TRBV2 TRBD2 ASSVSGRAGETQY
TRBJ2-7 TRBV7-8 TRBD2 ASSPRGLAVLEQY
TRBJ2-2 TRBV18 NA ASSPSEGNTGELF
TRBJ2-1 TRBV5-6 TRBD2 ASSYIAGGWSYNEQF
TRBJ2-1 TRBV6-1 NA ASSVAAGYNEQF
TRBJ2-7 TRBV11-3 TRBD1 ASSSWKDEGANDEQY
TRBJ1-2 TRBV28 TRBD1 ASNQPGTGSGYT
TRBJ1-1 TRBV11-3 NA ASSFDSPNTEAF
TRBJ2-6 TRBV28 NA ASSTGQRISGANVLT
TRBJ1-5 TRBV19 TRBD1 ASSVNLRQGWSSQPQH
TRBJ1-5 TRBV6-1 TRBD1 ASSAGQGANQPQH
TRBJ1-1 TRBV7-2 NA ASSRGRNTEAF
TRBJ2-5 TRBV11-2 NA ASSLAGAETQY
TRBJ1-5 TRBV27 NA ASRGIQGGNQPQH
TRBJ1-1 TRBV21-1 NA ASSKPDRGRRLNKDTEAF
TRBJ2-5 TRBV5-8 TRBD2 ASSFIWRGEETQY
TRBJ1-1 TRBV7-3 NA ASSRQQNTEAF
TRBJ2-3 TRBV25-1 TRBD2 ASSEASTSGNTDTQY
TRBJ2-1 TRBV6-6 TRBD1 AVKQGIEQF
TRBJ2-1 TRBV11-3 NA ASTVMGSHNEQF
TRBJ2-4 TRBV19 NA ASSIVRREAKNIQY
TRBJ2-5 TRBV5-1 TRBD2 ASSLVASGSQETQY
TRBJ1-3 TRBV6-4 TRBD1 ASSDPTGATGNTIY
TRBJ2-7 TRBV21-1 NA ASSPGLAGVCGGYEQY
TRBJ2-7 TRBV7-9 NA ASPVGGDGPLG
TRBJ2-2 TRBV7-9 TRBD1 ASSLETGTGGRELF